This T cell receptor (beta chain) was identified during a study of cytomegalovirus exposure and HLA in healthy donors. Study findings and constraints: Some TCR beta chains (about 170 of them) were listed as cytomegalovirus-associated. Later, an analysis found that TCR clusters from the first cohort tended to co-occur in the 110 or so validation repertoires.

Notes on this clone: What it binds is unknown.

This CDR3 region has 15 residues. Per the germline V gene, CDR1 is LNHDA and CDR2 is SQIVND (reference sequence). With 8 bases clipped from V and 3 bases from J, the junction kept 4 bases outside the gene matches. The donors were part of the approximately 130-subject validation cohort, which stood apart from the roughly 700-subject first cohort. Sequencing used immunoSEQ multiplex PCR; TCRdb keeps in-frame clones, though not all of them. The sample yields 150,000 to 200,000 clones, 86% seen once. The sequenced material came from PBMCs. This TCR was recovered from a woman aged 18-35 years in good health and CMV-seronegative. The genes are TRBV19 and TRBJ2-1, with 13 bases fitting TRBD2. CDR3 in amino acids: CASGTSGVDYNEQFF. CDR3 bases: TGTGCCAGTGGGACTAGCGGGGTCGACTACAATGAGCAGTTCTTC.